This T cell receptor beta chain was obtained from a study of T cell responses to AZD1222 COVID-19 vaccine. General observations from the study: Clonal diversity was possibly underestimated, and the donors were mostly white British, with more females. Rises in breadth and depth of Spike-specific TCRs came after two AZD1222 doses. The number of AZD1222 recipients seropositive at baseline was only five to seven.

Measured with immunoSEQ multiplex PCR; TCRdb has only the in-frame clones, and not every one. This table has 90,000 to 130,000 clones, about 85% appearing once. Turning to this clone: Its antigen is still unknown.

The sequencing used peripheral blood, collected on day 0 of AZD1222 vaccination. This clonotype was obtained from an adult in good health.

Written as DNA, the CDR3 is TGTGCCAGCAGTGGGGGGACAGGAAGCTTCGACGAGCAGTACTTC. Protein: CASSGGTGSFDEQYF. This chain joins TRBV2 and TRBJ2-7; 8 nucleotides agree with TRBD1. Germline V lookup: CDR1 SNHLY, CDR2 FYNNEI. Trimming removed 4 bases from V and 5 bases from J; junction bases left unmatched: 10. The CDR3 consists of 15 residues.